Reported below is one T cell receptor (beta chain). Methods used by the authors: Reference gene primer amplification gave estimated nucleated cell counts. Assay used: immunoSEQ multiplex PCR; TCRdb lists only in-frame clones, some missing. V and J calls and clone size are copied from that table; D and trimming were computed from the DNA. The profile shows hundreds of thousands of clones, 80% to 90% of them singletons. The record originates from a study of blood T cell repertoires in COVID-19. V was pared by 1 base and J by 1 base, with 8 bases between. CDR1 and CDR2 (germline): LGHNA, YSLEER. CDR3 size: 15 residues.

This TCR was recovered from a man aged 25-40 years who had recovered from COVID-19. The material sequenced was PBMCs or T cells enriched from blood (not recorded which). The rearrangement links TRBV4-3 to TRBJ2-4; perhaps TRBD1 as D (6 bases). The CDR3 here is CASSQVGGAKNIQYF. Here the CDR3 DNA reads TGCGCCAGCAGCCAAGTTGGGGGCGCCAAAAACATTCAGTACTTC.